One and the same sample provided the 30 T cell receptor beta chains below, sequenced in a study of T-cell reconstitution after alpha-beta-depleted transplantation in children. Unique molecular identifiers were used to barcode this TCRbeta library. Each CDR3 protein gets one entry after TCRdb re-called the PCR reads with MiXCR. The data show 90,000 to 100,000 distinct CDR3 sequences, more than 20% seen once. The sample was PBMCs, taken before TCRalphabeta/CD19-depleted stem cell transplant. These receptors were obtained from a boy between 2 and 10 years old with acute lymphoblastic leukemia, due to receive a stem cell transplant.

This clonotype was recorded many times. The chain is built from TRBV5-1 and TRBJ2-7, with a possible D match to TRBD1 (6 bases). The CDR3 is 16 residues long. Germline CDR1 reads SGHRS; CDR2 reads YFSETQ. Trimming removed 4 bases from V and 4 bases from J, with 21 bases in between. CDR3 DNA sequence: TGCGCCAGCAGCCCGAGAAGACAGGCCCTTTTTTACGAGCAGTACTTC. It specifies CASSPRRQALFYEQYF.

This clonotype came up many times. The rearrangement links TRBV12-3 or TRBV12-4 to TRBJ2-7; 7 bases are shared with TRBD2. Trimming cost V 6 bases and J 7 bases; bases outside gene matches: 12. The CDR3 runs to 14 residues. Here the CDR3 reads CASSPGTTVGEQYF. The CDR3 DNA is TGTGCCAGCAGCCCCGGGACTACCGTAGGAGAGCAGTACTTC.

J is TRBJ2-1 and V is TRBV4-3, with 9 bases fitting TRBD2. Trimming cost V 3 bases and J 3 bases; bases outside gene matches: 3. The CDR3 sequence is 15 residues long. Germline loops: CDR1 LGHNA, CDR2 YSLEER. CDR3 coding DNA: TGCGCCAGCAGCCAGAAGACTAGCGGCTACAATGAGCAGTTCTTC. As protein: CASSQKTSGYNEQFF.

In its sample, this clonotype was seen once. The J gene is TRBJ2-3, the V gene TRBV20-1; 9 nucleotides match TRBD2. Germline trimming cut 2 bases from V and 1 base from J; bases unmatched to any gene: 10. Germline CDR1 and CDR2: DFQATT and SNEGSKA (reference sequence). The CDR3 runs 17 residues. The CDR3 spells CSARTSGRMFGTDTQYF. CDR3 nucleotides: TGCAGTGCTAGAACGAGCGGGAGGATGTTTGGCACAGATACGCAGTATTTT.

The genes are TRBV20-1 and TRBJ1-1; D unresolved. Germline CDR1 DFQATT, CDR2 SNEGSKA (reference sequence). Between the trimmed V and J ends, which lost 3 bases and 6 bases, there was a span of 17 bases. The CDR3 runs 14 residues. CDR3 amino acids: CSASSNGFLAEAFF. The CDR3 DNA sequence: TGCAGTGCTAGCTCGAATGGTTTCCTCGCTGAAGCTTTCTTT.

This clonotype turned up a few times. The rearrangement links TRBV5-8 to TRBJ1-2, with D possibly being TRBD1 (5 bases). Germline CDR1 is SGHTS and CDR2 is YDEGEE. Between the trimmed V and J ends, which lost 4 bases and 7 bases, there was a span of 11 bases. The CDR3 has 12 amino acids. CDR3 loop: CASSLDRPGYTF. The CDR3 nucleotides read TGTGCCAGCAGCCTCGACAGACCTGGCTACACCTTC. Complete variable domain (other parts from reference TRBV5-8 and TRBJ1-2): EAGVTQSPTHLIKTRGQQATLRCSPISGHTSVYWYQQALGLGLQFLLWYDEGEERNRGNFPPRFSGRQFPNYSSELNVNALELEDSALYLCASSLDRPGYTFGSGTRLTVV.

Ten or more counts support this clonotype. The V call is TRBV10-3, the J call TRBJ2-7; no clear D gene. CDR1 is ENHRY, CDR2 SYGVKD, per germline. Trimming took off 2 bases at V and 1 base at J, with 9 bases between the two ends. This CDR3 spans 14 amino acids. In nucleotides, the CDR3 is TGTGCCATCAGTGAGATTCCCAGATCCTACGAGCAGTACTTC. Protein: CAISEIPRSYEQYF.

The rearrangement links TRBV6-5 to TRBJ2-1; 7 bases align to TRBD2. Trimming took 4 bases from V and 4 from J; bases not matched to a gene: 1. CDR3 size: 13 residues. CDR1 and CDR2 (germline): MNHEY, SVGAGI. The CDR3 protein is CASSLREYNEQFF. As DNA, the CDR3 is TGTGCCAGCAGTTTGCGGGAGTACAATGAGCAGTTCTTC.

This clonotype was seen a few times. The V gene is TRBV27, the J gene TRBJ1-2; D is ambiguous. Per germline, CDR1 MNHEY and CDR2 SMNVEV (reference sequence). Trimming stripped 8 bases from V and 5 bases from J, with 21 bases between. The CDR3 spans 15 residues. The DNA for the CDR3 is TGTGCCAGCCCCCGAGGGATCCACGACAAATATGGCTACACCTTC. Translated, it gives CASPRGIHDKYGYTF.

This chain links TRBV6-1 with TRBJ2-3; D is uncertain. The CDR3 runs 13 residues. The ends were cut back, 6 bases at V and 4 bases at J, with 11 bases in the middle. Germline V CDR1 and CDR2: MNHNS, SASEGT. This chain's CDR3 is CASRFSSADTQYF. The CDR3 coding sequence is TGTGCCAGCAGGTTTTCAAGCGCAGATACGCAGTATTTT.

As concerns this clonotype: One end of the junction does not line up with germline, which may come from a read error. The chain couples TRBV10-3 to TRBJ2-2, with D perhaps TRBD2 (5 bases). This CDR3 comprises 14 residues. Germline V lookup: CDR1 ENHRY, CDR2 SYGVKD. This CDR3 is CAISEDERTGELLF. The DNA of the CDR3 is TGTGCCATCAGTGAAGACGAGCGCACCGGGGAGCTGCTTTTT.

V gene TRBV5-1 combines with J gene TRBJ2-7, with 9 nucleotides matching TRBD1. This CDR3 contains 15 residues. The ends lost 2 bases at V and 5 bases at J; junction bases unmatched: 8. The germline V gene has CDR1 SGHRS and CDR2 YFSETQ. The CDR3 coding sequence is TGCGCCAGCAGCTTTTCCGGGACAGGGTACGACGAGCAGTACTTC. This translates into CASSFSGTGYDEQYF. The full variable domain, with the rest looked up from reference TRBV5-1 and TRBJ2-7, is KAGVTQTPRYLIKTRGQQVTLSCSPISGHRSVSWYQQTPGQGLQFLFEYFSETQRNKGNFPGRFSGRQFSNSRSEMNVSTLELGDSALYLCASSFSGTGYDEQYFGPGTRLTVT.

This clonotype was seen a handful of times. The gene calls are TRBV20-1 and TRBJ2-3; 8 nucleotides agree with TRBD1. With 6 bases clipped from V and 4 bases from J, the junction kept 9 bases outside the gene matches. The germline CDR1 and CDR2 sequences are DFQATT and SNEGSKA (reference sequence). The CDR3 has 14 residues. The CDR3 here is CSASDRGGPDTQYF. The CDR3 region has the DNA TGCAGTGCCAGCGACAGGGGAGGCCCAGATACGCAGTATTTT.

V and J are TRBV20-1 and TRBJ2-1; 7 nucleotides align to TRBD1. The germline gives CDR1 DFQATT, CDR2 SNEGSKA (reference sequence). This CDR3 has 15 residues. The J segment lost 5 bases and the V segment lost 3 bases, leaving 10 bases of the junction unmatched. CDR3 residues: CSASGPGQTNNEQFF. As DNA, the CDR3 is TGCAGTGCTAGTGGGCCGGGACAGACGAACAATGAGCAGTTCTTC.

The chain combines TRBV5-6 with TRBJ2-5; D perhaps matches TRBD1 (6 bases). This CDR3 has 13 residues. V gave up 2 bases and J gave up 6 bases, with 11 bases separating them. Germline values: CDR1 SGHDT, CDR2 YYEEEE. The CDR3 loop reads CASSFRGGQTQYF. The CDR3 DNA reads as TGTGCCAGCAGCTTTAGAGGGGGACAGACCCAGTACTTC.

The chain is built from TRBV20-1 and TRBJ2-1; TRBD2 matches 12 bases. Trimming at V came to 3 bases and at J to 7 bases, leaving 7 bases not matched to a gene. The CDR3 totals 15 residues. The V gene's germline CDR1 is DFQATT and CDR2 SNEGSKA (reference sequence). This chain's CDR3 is CSASRLAGVENEQFF. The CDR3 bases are TGCAGTGCTAGTAGACTAGCGGGAGTCGAGAATGAGCAGTTCTTC.

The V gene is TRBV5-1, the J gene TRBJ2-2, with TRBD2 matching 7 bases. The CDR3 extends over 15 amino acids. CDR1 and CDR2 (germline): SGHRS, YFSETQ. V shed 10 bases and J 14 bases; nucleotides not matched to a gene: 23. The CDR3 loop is CASSPSSGGPLGLFF. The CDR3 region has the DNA TGCGCCTCCAGCCCATCTAGCGGAGGACCTTTAGGACTGTTTTTT.

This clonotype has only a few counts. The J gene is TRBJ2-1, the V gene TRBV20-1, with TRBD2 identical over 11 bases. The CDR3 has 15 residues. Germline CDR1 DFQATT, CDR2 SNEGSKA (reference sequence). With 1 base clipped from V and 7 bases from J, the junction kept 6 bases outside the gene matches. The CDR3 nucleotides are TGCAGTGCTAGAGGGGGACTAGCGGAACTGAATGAGCAGTTCTTC. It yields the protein CSARGGLAELNEQFF.

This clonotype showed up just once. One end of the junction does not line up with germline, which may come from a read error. The DNA of the CDR3 is TGTGCCATCAGTGATCCTCCGGGCGGGACAGGGACAAAAAATGAGCAGTTCTTC. It codes for CAISDPPGGTGTKNEQFF. The gene calls are TRBV24-1 and TRBJ2-1, with TRBD1 matching 9 bases. Germline CDR1 KGHDR, CDR2 SFDVKD. This CDR3 is built from 18 residues.

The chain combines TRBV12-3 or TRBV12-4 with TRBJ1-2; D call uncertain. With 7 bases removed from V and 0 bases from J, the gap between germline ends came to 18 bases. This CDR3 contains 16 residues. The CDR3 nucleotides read TGTGCCAGCACCAACCCCGGAGGGCCTACTAACTATGGCTACACCTTC. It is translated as CASTNPGGPTNYGYTF.

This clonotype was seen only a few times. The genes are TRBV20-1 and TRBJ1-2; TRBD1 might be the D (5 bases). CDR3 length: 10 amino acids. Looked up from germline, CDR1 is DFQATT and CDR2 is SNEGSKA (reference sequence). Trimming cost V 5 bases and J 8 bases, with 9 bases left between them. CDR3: CSAGRDGYTF. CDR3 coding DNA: TGCAGTGCTGGCAGGGACGGCTACACCTTC.

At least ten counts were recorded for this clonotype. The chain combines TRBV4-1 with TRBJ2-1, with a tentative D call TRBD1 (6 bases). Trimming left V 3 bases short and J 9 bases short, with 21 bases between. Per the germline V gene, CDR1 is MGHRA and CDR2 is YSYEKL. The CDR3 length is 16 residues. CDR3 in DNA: TGCGCCAGCAGCCACCGGGACAACCGACCCTCTTTTGAGCAGTTCTTC. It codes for CASSHRDNRPSFEQFF.

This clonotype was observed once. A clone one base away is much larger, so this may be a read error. CDR3 in DNA: TGTGCCAGCAGCTCCTGGACTAGTGCATTCGATGTGCAGTTCTTC. Its translation: CASSSWTSAFDVQFF. The chain combines TRBV7-6 with TRBJ2-1; 7 positions agree with TRBD2. J lost 12 bases, V lost 4 bases, and 15 bases had no gene match. The CDR3 runs 15 residues. Germline assignment: CDR1 SGHVS and CDR2 FNYEAQ.

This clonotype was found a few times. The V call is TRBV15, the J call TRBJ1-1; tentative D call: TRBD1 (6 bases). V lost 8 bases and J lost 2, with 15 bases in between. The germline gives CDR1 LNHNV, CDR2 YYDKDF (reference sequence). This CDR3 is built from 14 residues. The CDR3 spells CATSRRRGNTEAFF. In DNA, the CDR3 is TGTGCCACCTCGCGACGCAGGGGAAACACTGAAGCTTTCTTT.

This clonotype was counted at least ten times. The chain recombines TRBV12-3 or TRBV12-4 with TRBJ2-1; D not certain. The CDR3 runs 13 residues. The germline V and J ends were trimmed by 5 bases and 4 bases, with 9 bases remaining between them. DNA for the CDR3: TGTGCCAGCAGTCCTGACTCATACAATGAGCAGTTCTTC. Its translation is CASSPDSYNEQFF.

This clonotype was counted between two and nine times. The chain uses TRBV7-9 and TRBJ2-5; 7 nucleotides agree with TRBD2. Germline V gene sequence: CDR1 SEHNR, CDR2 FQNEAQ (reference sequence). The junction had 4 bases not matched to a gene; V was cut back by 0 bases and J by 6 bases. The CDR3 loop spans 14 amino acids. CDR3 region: CASSLAGGPQTQYF. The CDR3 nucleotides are TGTGCCAGCAGCTTAGCGGGAGGGCCGCAGACCCAGTACTTC.

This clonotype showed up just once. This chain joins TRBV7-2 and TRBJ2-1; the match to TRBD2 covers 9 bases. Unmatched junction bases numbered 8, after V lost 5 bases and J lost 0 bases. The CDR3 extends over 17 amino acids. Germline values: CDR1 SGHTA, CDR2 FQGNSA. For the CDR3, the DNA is TGTGCCAGCAGCGCGAGGCTTAGCGGGAGCTCCTACAATGAGCAGTTCTTC. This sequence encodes CASSARLSGSSYNEQFF. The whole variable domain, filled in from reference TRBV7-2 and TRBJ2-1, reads GAGVSQSPSNKVTEKGKDVELRCDPISGHTALYWYRQSLGQGLEFLIYFQGNSAPDKSGLPSDRFSAERTGGSVSTLTIQRTQQEDSAVYLCASSARLSGSSYNEQFFGPGTRLTVL.

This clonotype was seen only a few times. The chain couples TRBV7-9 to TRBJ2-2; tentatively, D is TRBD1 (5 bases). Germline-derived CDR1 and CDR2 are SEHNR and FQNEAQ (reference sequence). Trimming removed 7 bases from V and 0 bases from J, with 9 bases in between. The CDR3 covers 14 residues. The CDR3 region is CASMDTANTGELFF. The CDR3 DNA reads TGTGCCAGCATGGACACAGCGAACACCGGGGAGCTGTTTTTT.

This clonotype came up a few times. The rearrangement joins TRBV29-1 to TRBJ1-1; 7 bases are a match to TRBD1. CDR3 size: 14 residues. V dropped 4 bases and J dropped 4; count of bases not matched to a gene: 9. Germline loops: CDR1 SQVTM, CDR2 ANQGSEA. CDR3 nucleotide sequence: TGCAGCGTTGTGGCCACCTACAGGGGCACTGAAGCTTTCTTT. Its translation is CSVVATYRGTEAFF.

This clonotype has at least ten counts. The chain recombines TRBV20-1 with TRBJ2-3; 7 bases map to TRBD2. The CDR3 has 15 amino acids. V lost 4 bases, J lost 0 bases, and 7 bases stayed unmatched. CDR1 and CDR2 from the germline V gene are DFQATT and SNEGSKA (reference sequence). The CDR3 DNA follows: TGCAGTGCTACGAGTCGAGCGGGAAGCACAGATACGCAGTATTTT. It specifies CSATSRAGSTDTQYF.